The following is a TCR beta chain sequence with its context. The entry originates in a study of patients and donors after allogeneic stem cell transplantation. TCRdb processed the RT-PCR reads anew with MiXCR; each CDR3 protein has one entry. The sample shows 410,000 or so distinct CDR3 sequences, more than 15% of them seen only once. Germline loops: CDR1 SGHVS, CDR2 FNYEAQ. Trimming shortened V by 6 bases and J by 10 bases, and 21 bases separated the two germline ends. CDR3 length equals 15 residues. The source material was blood, either unsorted or a sorted T cell fraction (not recorded which). The source is a human donor who was either an allogeneic HSCT recipient or a stem cell or donor lymphocyte infusion donor (not recorded which). It is not recorded whose cells these are; they may come from a transplant donor. The chain has TRBV7-6 and TRBJ1-4; no firm D call. The CDR3 nucleotides read TGTGCCAGCAGTTCCGACCGAGAAATGAAGGGAAAACTGTTTTTT. This translates into CASSSDREMKGKLFF.